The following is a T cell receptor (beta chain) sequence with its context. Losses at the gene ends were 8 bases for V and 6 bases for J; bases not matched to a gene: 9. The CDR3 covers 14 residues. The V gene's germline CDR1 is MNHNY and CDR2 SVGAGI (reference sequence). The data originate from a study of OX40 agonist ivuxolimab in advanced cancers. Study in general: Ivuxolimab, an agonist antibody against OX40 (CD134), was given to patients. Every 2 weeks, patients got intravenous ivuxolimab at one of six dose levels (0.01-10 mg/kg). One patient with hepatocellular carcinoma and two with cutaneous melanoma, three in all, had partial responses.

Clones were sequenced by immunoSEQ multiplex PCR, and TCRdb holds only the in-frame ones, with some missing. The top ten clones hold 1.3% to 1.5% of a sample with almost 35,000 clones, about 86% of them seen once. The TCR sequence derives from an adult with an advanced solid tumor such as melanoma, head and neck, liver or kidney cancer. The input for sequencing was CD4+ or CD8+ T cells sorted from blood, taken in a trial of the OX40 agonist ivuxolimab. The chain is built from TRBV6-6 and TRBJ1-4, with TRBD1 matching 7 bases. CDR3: CASQTGLTYEKLFF. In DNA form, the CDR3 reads TGTGCCAGCCAGACAGGGCTAACCTATGAAAAACTGTTTTTT.